What follows describes a single T cell receptor (beta chain). Its antigen is as yet unknown. This entry belongs to a study of a mutant IDH1 vaccine in newly diagnosed glioma. Across the whole study: Patients' prior therapy spanned radiotherapy, temozolomide, or both; most underwent both. Notes on the study in general: There were vaccine-induced immune responses in under 95% of the patients.

Time point denoted: baseline, week 1 (first vaccination visit). Treatment described: pre-vaccination baseline after standard-of-care therapy. Each astrocytoma in the donors was new, WHO grade 3 or 4, IDH1-mutant and ATRX-lost. The germline V and J ends were trimmed by 6 bases and 2 bases, with 14 bases remaining between them. The germline V gene has CDR1 MNHNS and CDR2 SASEGT. CDR3 length equals 15 residues. TCRdb keeps only in-frame clones here, not all; method: immunoSEQ multiplex PCR. Altogether about 32,000 clones are present, about 80% being singletons, with the ten largest covering roughly 19%. This sequence was found in a man aged 25 to 45 with glioma. Sample: PBMCs, taken from a glioma patient treated with radiotherapy, temozolomide or both. This sequence joins TRBV6-1 and TRBJ2-1, with D maybe TRBD2 (6 bases). The CDR3 DNA follows: TGTGCCAGCAGGGCCCCGGGACTTACCTACAATGAGCAGTTCTTC. Translating it yields CASRAPGLTYNEQFF.